This section outlines one T cell receptor (beta chain) sequence together with its context. Its matching antigen is unknown. The same CDR3 also results from other DNA sequences found in this sample. This specimen belongs to a study of T cell responses to AZD1222 COVID-19 vaccine. Findings and caveats of the study: In a largely white British group with more females than males, clonal diversity was possibly underestimated. Close to half of all spike-specific TCRs reportedly target regions of the variants that are unmutated. Spike-specific TCRs gained breadth and depth after people received two AZD1222 doses.

Only in-frame clones appear in the TCRdb table, and some are missing; sequencing was by immunoSEQ multiplex PCR. The sample yields around 99,000 clones, roughly 90% seen once. CDR3 length: 13 residues. Looked up from germline, CDR1 is MNHEY and CDR2 is SMNVEV (reference sequence). Trimming stripped 5 bases from V and 1 base from J, with 8 bases between. The source material was peripheral blood, sampled on day 0 of MenACWY control vaccination. V usage is TRBV27 and J usage is TRBJ1-1; D gene ambiguous. This receptor was taken from an adult in good health. CDR3 residues: CASSLNRNTEAFF. The CDR3 DNA follows: TGTGCCAGCAGTCTGAACCGGAACACTGAAGCTTTCTTT.